The clone carrying this T cell receptor beta chain appeared many times. Its antigen is as yet unknown. The data originate from a study of T cells in Graves' hyperthyroidism and ophthalmopathy. Study-wide points: The model predicted ophthalmopathy a median around seven months before onset.

There were TCR beta CDR3 regions amplified from RNA transcripts. The HTBI set primed first-round TCR CDR3 RT-PCR. One entry per CDR3 protein results from TCRdb running MiXCR on the multiplex PCR reads. The top ten clones hold approximately 10% of a sample with roughly 500,000 distinct CDR3 sequences, around 22% of them seen once. The CDR3 has 14 amino acids. The germline V and J ends were trimmed by 2 bases and 6 bases, with 13 bases remaining between them. Germline CDR1 and CDR2: MGHRA and YSYEKL. Ophthalmopathy cases scored 3 or more on the Clinical Activity Score and 4 or more on NOSPECS grade, with duration below 3 months.

V is TRBV4-1 and J is TRBJ1-1; D is uncertain. Sequencing was performed on blood. This clonotype was obtained from a woman aged 25 to 45 with Graves' ophthalmopathy. In DNA, the CDR3 is TGCGCCAGCAGCCAACCCCCCGGTTGGGCTGAAGCTTTCTTT. It specifies CASSQPPGWAEAFF.